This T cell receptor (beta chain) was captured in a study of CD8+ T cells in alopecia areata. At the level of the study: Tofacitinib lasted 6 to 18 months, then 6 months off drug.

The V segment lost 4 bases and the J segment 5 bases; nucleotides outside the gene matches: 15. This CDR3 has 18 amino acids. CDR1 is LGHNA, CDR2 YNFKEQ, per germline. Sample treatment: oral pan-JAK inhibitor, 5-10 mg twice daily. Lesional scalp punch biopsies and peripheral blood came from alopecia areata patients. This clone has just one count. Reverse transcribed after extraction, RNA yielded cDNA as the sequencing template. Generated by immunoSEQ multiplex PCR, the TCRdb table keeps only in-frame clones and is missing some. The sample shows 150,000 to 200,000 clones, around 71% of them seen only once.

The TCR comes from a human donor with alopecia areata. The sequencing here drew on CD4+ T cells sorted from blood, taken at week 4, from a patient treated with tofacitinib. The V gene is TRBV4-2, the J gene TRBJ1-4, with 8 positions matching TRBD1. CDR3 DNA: TGTGCCAGCAGCCCAGTTGGAGCACGGACAGGGATAAATGAAAAACTGTTTTTT. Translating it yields CASSPVGARTGINEKLFF.